This T cell receptor beta chain is drawn from a study of cytomegalovirus exposure and HLA in healthy donors (dated by TCRdb to about 2017). With respect to the entire study: In an earlier analysis of some 550 of the donors, 250 to 350 Gb of sequence data and 95 million to 130 million unique TCR beta sequences from approximately 180 million T cells were reported. Approximately 300 gigabases of sequencing data and roughly 81 million unique TCR sequences made up an early release that covered some 640 HLA-typed donors. Of the approximately 400 genotyped donors, approximately 83% fell in the genetic ancestry cluster associated with self-reported Caucasian donors. The study was designed to test whether signatures of past pathogen exposure could be identified by cataloging public T cell receptors. The T cell repertoires of several hundred subjects were profiled by immunosequencing and related to cytomegalovirus serostatus. Along with the roughly 700-subject first cohort, a separate validation cohort of over 90 different subjects was used. To predict cytomegalovirus infection status, the study brought together high-throughput TCR immunosequencing, statistical association of individual TCRs with disease status, and machine learning. A later analysis re-examined previously published TCR beta repertoires from over 500 donors and added high-resolution HLA genotyping to investigate patterns of TCR occurrence. Rather than using new phenotypic data, the later analysis identified candidate immune exposures from TCR beta sequences and from how often those sequences occurred across donors. An earlier analysis of some 600 of the donors applied high-throughput TCR beta sequencing to assess whether each TCR beta V gene segment acted as functional or pseudogenic. Donor age, sex, ethnicity and CMV serostatus were collected together with the repertoire data. A later genetic analysis took genome-wide SNP genotypes for about three fifths of the roughly 700 donors and used that subset as a discovery cohort. Every discovery cohort repertoire had been produced on one sequencing platform. HLA typing included class I and class II loci at four-digit resolution. The number of donors typed differed by locus, with about 629-630 for A, B, C, DRB1 and DQB1, around 500 for DQA1, some 570 for DPA1, and approximately 470 for DPB1. Because of strong linkage in the cohort, roughly five DR-DQ haplotypes were treated as single units for association and clustering. Among about 390 genotyped donors of the cohort, an average of around 240,000 unique TCR beta nucleotide sequences were sequenced per donor, roughly a sixth of them non-productive.

The library was made by the immunoSEQ multiplex PCR assay. For the multiplex PCR, a mixture combining 60 forward primers for TCR Vbeta segments and 13 reverse primers for TCR Jbeta segments was used. The CDR3 region of rearranged TCR beta genes was amplified from genomic DNA by a multiplex PCR assay. The Illumina HiSeq System was used to sequence the amplified TCR beta libraries as 87-base-pair reads. The authors processed their data as follows. In a later analysis, tens of millions of unique TCR beta chains were counted across the roughly 670 repertoires, and around 10 million of these chains were shared by at least two donors. To remove PCR and sequencing errors, raw reads were error-corrected and collapsed into unique sequences using a nearest-neighbor algorithm that merged closely related sequences. Alignment of CDR3 sequences to IMGT reference sequences was used to assign V, D and J gene segments. For a sequence to be retained, a match of at least six nucleotides to both a V gene segment and a J gene segment was required. A rearrangement was called productive if the CDR3 had no stop codons and remained in frame with V and J, and every other rearrangement was called non-productive. CDR3 was defined according to IMGT convention as the region running from the second conserved V-encoded cysteine to the conserved J-encoded phenylalanine. The earlier analysis of approximately 500 of the donors excluded sequences that lacked an unambiguous match to a single V gene segment. An earlier analysis of fewer than 750 of the donors classified V segments as functional when productive rearrangements were above 56.7% and as segregating when the standard deviation between donors was above 5%. A statistical classification framework was built to diagnose cytomegalovirus status from the catalog of TCR beta chain sequences. V and J gene assignment, in a later analysis, came from comparing TCR nucleotide sequences with IMGT/GENE-DB human TR gene sequences. In a later analysis, CDR3 sequences and most-parsimonious VDJ recombination scenarios were assigned using the TCRdist pipeline. In a later analysis, each TCR beta chain was defined by its CDR3 amino acid sequence together with its V-gene family, and reads lacking a unique V-gene family were excluded. To address suspected cross-contamination and a sequencing artifact, a later analysis removed a few hundred highly shared, low-generation-probability nucleotide sequences. A later analysis calculated a clonal expansion index for each public chain from normalized within-repertoire ranks of inferred template counts. A later analysis computed generation probabilities with a VDJ recombination model fitted to out-of-frame rearrangements, and checked the results against IGoR. A later analysis scored TCR-TCR, TCR-HLA and TCR-CMV co-occurrence with hypergeometric tests, applying a repertoire-size bias correction to TCR pairs. A later analysis estimated false discovery rates by permuting HLA or CMV assignments 20 times. In a later analysis, co-occurring TCRs were grouped using DBSCAN, and TCRdist sequence similarity was added for clustering within HLA-allele-positive subsets. Repertoires with fewer than 30,000 or more than 120,000 public chains were left out of co-occurrence clustering, as were a few repertoires with anomalous nucleotide sharing. This is the immuneACCESS table as TCRdb keeps it, with only in-frame sequences that have V and J called. A part of the clones is gone; compared with another copy, unresolved V genes explain less than half, and the rest is unexplained. The V and J calls and the clone size are those of that table, but D and trimming were determined from the DNA. A total of roughly 110,000 clones appear in this sample, approximately 83% of them only once. 2.5% of the sample is held by the ten biggest clonotypes.

The CDR3, from cysteine to phenylalanine, totals 16 residues. Kept here is only the CDR3 DNA, which spans 48 bases and is read in frame from base 1. As encoded in the germline V gene, CDR1 is LGHNA while CDR2 is YNFKEQ. V is trimmed back by 5 bases and J by 3 bases, and the junction contains 4 bases that no gene match accounts for. The cohort was made up of approximately 670 healthy bone marrow donors. All cohort members were sampled while nominally healthy, although unrecorded immune exposures were likely present. The donor tested CMV seronegative and was one of the 352 seronegative cohort members. Every donor gave a peripheral blood sample, and the peripheral blood mononuclear cells from that sample were used for TCR beta sequencing. Genomic DNA extraction from the blood cell samples was performed with the Qiagen DNeasy Blood Extraction Kit. To note about this clone: Its binding antigen is unknown. No per-base quality is available; no much larger clone lies one base away.

General study outcomes and caveats: Sequencing depth was assumed to be roughly uniform across donors in the presence/absence analyses, though that assumption may not hold. A later genetic analysis associated a missense DCLRE1C variant with V-gene and J-gene trimming of TCR beta chains, and an independent cohort replicated the association. The classifier was reported to diagnose cytomegalovirus status with high specificity and sensitivity in both the original and validation cohorts. Some IMGT-functional V segments, including TRBV6-2 and TRBV6-3, could not be distinguished by the 87-base-pair reads and were therefore excluded. Because HLA typing was missing for some donors at each locus, association tests included only the typed subset. A later analysis found that TCR association rates varied across HLA loci, with DRB1 alleles showing the most associated TCRs and HLA-C alleles the fewest. The earlier analysis of approximately 540 of the donors excluded approximately 17 rarely observed V segments, including chromosome 9 orphons, because counts were too low. When HLA alleles, especially DR and DQ, strongly co-occurred, attributing TCR associations to individual alleles was difficult. A later analysis found that HLA-associated TCR beta chains were more clonally expanded and had lower generation probabilities than equally common non-associated chains. Most TCR sequences were observed very rarely across donors, whereas some public TCRs were present in many individuals. A further reported finding was that TCR beta sequences accurately predicted the HLA-A and HLA-B alleles for most subjects in the first cohort. A later genetic analysis reported fewer N-insertions in productive TCRs among donors in an Asian-associated ancestry cluster than the roughly 700-donor mean. The study listed approximately 150 TCR beta chains as associated with cytomegalovirus. The authors suggested that the approach could potentially be extended to other disease states and immunological phenotypes. In this cohort, only TCR beta chains were sequenced, and detectable features were limited by the absence of alpha or paired-chain data. In a later analysis, several top co-occurrence clusters were reported to appear linked to parvovirus B19, influenza, CMV and Epstein-Barr virus. Specific HLA alleles were associated with over 15,000 TCR beta sequences at a false discovery rate of 0.05 in a later analysis. Most CMV-associated TCR beta chains appeared to be HLA-restricted in a later analysis, and the HLA associations seemed to be driven largely by CMV exposure. Immune exposure information for the cohort was limited to CMV serostatus. In vitro tests confirmed that three of the cytomegalovirus-associated TCR beta chains recognize cytomegalovirus antigens. Correlated functional status among segregating V segments might be attributable to linkage disequilibrium, but an unknown experimental factor could not be ruled out. In an earlier analysis of some 640 of the donors, most TCR beta V segments were observed in productive rearrangements about 87% or about 30% of the time, broadly matching IMGT annotations. A cluster of highly shared sequence variants was judged likely to represent a technical artifact of the sequencing pipeline.

The sequencing sample was made of PBMCs. The rearranged segments are TRBV4-2 and TRBJ2-1; TRBD2 lines up with 13 middle nucleotides. This receptor was identified in a woman aged 18-29 years in good health and CMV-seronegative. The nucleotides read TGTGCCAGCAGCTTTCGACTAGCGGGGGGCTACAATGAGCAGTTCTTC. It specifies CASSFRLAGGYNEQFF.